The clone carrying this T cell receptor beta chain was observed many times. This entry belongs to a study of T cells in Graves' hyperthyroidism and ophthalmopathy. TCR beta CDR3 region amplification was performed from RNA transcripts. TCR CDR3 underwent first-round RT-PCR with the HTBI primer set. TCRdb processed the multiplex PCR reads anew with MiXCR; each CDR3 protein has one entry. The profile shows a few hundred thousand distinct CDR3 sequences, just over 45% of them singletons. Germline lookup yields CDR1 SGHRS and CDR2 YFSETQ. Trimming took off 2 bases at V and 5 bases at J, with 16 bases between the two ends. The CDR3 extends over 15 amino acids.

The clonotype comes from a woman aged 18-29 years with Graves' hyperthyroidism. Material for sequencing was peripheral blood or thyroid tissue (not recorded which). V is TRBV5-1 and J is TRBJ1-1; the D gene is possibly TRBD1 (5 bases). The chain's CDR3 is CASSLGDFSMTEAFF. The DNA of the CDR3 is TGCGCCAGCAGCTTAGGGGACTTCTCGATGACTGAAGCTTTCTTT.